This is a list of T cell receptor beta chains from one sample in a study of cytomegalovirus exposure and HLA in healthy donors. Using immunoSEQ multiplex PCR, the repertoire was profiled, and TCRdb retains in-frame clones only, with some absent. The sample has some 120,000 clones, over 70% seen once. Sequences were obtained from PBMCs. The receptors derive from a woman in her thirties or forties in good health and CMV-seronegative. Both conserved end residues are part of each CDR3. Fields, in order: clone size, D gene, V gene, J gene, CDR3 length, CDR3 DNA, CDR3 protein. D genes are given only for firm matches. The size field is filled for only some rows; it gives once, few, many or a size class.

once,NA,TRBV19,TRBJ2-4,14,TGTGCCAGTAGCCACAGGGAGGCCAAAAACATTCAGTACTTC,CASSHREAKNIQYF
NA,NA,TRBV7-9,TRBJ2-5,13,TGTGCCAGCACCTCGGCAGGCCAAGAGACCCAGTACTTC,CASTSAGQETQYF
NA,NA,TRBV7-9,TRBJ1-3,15,TGTGCCAGCAGCCCCGTGGGGGGAGGACGAAACACCATATATTTT,CASSPVGGGRNTIYF
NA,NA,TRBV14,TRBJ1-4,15,TGTGCCAGCAGCCCAGCGGAAGGGAGGGGTGAAAAACTGTTTTTT,CASSPAEGRGEKLFF
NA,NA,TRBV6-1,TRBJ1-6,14,TGTGCCTGTTCGGGGGAAGGGGATAATTCACCCCTCCACTTT,CACSGEGDNSPLHF
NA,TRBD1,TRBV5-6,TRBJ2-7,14,TGTGCCAGCAGCTCGCCGGGACAGGGCTACGAGCAGTACTTC,CASSSPGQGYEQYF
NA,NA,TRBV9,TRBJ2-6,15,TGTGCCAGCAGCGTAGGGCAGTCTGGGGCCAACGTCCTGACTTTC,CASSVGQSGANVLTF
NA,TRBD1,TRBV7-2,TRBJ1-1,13,TGTGCCAGCAGCAACGGACAGGACACTGAAGCTTTCTTT,CASSNGQDTEAFF
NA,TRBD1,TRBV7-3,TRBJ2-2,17,TGTGCCAGCAGCTTAACCAGACAGGGGGTAGTCACCGGGGAGCTGTTTTTT,CASSLTRQGVVTGELFF
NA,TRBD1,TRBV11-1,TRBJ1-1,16,TGTGCCAGCAGCTTAGGCTCAGGGGGCTCGGACACTGAAGCTTTCTTT,CASSLGSGGSDTEAFF
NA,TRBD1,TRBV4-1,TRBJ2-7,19,TGCGCCAGCAGCCAAGAGGGTGGTAGGAGGACAGGGTACTCCTACGAGCAGTACTTC,CASSQEGGRRTGYSYEQYF
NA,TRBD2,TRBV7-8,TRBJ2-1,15,TGTGCCAGCAGCTTAGCGGGAGGGCCGTACAATGAGCAGTTCTTC,CASSLAGGPYNEQFF
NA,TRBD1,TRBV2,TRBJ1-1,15,TGTGCCAGCAGAGGACAGGGGAAATCGGGCACTGAAGCTTTCTTT,CASRGQGKSGTEAFF
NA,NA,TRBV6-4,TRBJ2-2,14,TGTGCCAGCAGTGACCTCGCAGGGGCCGGGGAGCTGTTTTTT,CASSDLAGAGELFF
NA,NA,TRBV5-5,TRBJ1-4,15,TGTGCCAGCAGCTTGCGTGGGCCGTTCGAGGAAAAACTGTTTTTT,CASSLRGPFEEKLFF
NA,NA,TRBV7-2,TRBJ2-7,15,TGTGCCAGCACCCACAGGGCTGGGGTTTCCTACGAGCAGTACTTC,CASTHRAGVSYEQYF
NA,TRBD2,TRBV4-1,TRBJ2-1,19,TGCGCCAGCAGCCAGGTAATCGGACTAGCGGGACGTTACGACAATGAGCAGTTCTTC,CASSQVIGLAGRYDNEQFF
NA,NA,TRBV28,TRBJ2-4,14,TGTGCCAGCCGACAGGTTCTAGCCAAAAACATTCAGTACTTC,CASRQVLAKNIQYF
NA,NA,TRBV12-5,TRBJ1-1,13,TGTGCTAGTGGTATCGGGGGGTTCACTGAAGCTTTCTTT,CASGIGGFTEAFF
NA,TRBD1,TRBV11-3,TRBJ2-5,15,TGTGCCAGCAGCTTAGGAGGGGGCGCCGGGGAGACCCAGTACTTC,CASSLGGGAGETQYF
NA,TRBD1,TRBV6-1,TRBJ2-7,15,TGTGCCAGCAGTGAACCCCTACAGGGGGCTAGCGAGCAGTACTTC,CASSEPLQGASEQYF
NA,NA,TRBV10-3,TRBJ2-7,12,TGTGCCATCAGAGGGAGTACCTACGAGCAGTACTTC,CAIRGSTYEQYF
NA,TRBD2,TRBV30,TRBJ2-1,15,TGTGCCTGGAGTGTCAGGCTAGCGGTATACAATGAGCAGTTCTTC,CAWSVRLAVYNEQFF
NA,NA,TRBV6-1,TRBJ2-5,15,TGTGCCAGCACTGGGACATTGGCATTACAAGAGACCCAGTACTTC,CASTGTLALQETQYF
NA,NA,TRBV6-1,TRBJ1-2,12,TGTGCCAGGTTCGGGGAGGGCTATGGCTACACCTTC,CARFGEGYGYTF
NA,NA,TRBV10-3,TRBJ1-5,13,TGTGCCATCAGGGACAACCCTAATCAGCCCCAGCATTTT,CAIRDNPNQPQHF
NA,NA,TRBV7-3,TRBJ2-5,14,TGTGCCAGCAGCTCACAAGAGGGACAAGAGACCCAGTACTTC,CASSSQEGQETQYF
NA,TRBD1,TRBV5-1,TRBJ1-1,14,TGCGCCAGCAGCCCCGGGACAGGAAACACTGAAGCTTTCTTT,CASSPGTGNTEAFF
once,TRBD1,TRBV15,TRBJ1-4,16,TGTGCCACCAGCAGGGACAGGGGGGCGGGTAATGAAAAACTGTTTTTT,CATSRDRGAGNEKLFF
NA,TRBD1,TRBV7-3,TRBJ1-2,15,TGTGCCAGCAGCCAGGGACAGGGAGTTAAGGCTGGCTACACCTTC,CASSQGQGVKAGYTF
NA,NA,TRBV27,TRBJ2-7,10,TGCCGAGCACTCTTATACGAGCAGTACTTC,CRALLYEQYF
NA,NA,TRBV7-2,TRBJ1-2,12,TGTGCCAGCAGCTCGAGCCTCTATGGCTACACCTTC,CASSSSLYGYTF